Below, 24 T cell receptor beta chains from the same sample are listed, as sequenced in a study of cytomegalovirus exposure and HLA in healthy donors (dated by TCRdb to about 2017). Library preparation used the immunoSEQ multiplex PCR assay. For the multiplex PCR, a mixture combining 60 forward primers for TCR Vbeta segments and 13 reverse primers for TCR Jbeta segments was used. This immuneACCESS table, as held by TCRdb, lists in-frame sequences with V and J called but not all clones. Of the missing ones, under half trace to an unresolved V gene in checked studies; the others have no known cause. This sample comprises 110,000 to 150,000 clones, 70% to 80% of them detected only once. Roughly 2% of the sample is held by the ten biggest clonotypes. Sample: PBMCs. The source is an older woman in good health and CMV-seropositive.

The chain has TRBV7-7 and TRBJ2-1; 12 positions match TRBD2. The junction had 8 bases not matched to a gene; V was cut back by 5 bases and J by 9 bases. The CDR3 totals 15 residues. CDR1 SSHAT and CDR2 FNYEAQ come from the germline V gene (reference sequence). The CDR3 sequence is CASSTLAGGQSEQFF. The CDR3 region has the DNA TGTGCCAGCAGCACGCTAGCGGGAGGGCAAAGTGAGCAGTTCTTC.

V is TRBV6-5 and J is TRBJ2-5; 11 positions agree with TRBD2. Germline lookup yields CDR1 MNHEY and CDR2 SVGAGI. J lost 2 bases, V lost 4 bases, and 3 bases had no gene match. This CDR3 region has 15 residues. CDR3 nucleotide sequence: TGTGCCAGCAGTTTTCTAGCGGGGGGACAAGAGACCCAGTACTTC. The encoded protein is CASSFLAGGQETQYF.

The V gene is TRBV27, the J gene TRBJ1-6; 9 nucleotides match TRBD1. In germline, CDR1 is MNHEY, CDR2 SMNVEV (reference sequence). The CDR3 sequence is 14 residues long. The V gene end was trimmed by 5 bases and the J gene end by 9 bases; junction bases not matched to a gene: 5. CDR3 in amino acids: CASSTGTGLSPLHF. The CDR3 DNA follows: TGTGCCAGCAGTACCGGGACAGGGCTTTCACCCCTCCACTTT.

This clone was counted once. The chain couples TRBV5-4 to TRBJ1-1, with TRBD1 matching 7 bases. V gave up 0 bases and J gave up 6 bases; unmatched junction bases: 2. Germline V lookup: CDR1 SGHNT, CDR2 YYREEE (reference sequence). This CDR3 is built from 13 residues. CDR3 bases: TGTGCCAGCAGCTTGGTCACAGGGGCTGAAGCTTTCTTT. Translation gives CASSLVTGAEAFF.

The chain couples TRBV5-1 to TRBJ2-7, with D hard to call. V was trimmed by 1 base and J by 3 bases, leaving 20 bases between them. The germline gives CDR1 SGHRS, CDR2 YFSETQ. This CDR3 is built from 17 residues. CDR3 loop: CASSLSASLTGNYEQYF. For the CDR3, the DNA is TGCGCCAGCAGCTTGTCGGCAAGCCTGACTGGAAACTACGAGCAGTACTTC.

Turning to this clone: Other DNA sequences from this sample encode an identical CDR3 as well. The J gene is TRBJ2-1, the V gene TRBV9; 8 bases match TRBD2. The ends lost 4 bases at V and 0 bases at J; junction bases unmatched: 6. The V gene's germline CDR1 is SGDLS and CDR2 YYNGEE. CDR3 size: 16 residues. The DNA of the CDR3 is TGTGCCAGCAGCCCCCGAAGCGGGAGCTCCTACAATGAGCAGTTCTTC. Amino acids: CASSPRSGSSYNEQFF.

The chain links TRBV2 to TRBJ1-1; tentatively, D is TRBD1 (6 bases). Looked up from germline, CDR1 is SNHLY and CDR2 is FYNNEI. The CDR3 contains 16 residues. V was pared by 6 bases and J by 2 bases, with 19 bases between. For the CDR3, the DNA is TGTGCCAGCAGGGAGGACAGTCTCGTTGCCAACACTGAAGCTTTCTTT. It is translated as CASREDSLVANTEAFF.

The rearrangement links TRBV27 to TRBJ2-7; D possibly corresponds to TRBD1 (5 bases). CDR1 and CDR2 from the germline V gene are MNHEY and SMNVEV (reference sequence). The CDR3 is 15 residues long. Between the trimmed V and J ends, which lost 0 bases and 2 bases, there was a span of 11 bases. The CDR3 nucleotides are TGTGCCAGCAGTTTATCGACAGCAGATCCCTACGAGCAGTACTTC. Protein sequence: CASSLSTADPYEQYF.

The chain has TRBV28 and TRBJ2-7; 13 positions match TRBD2. After removal of 3 bases from V and 6 bases from J, the junction contained 8 bases not matched to a gene. The CDR3 covers 16 residues. Germline V gene lookup returns CDR1 MDHEN and CDR2 SYDVKM. The CDR3 is CASSLQGLAGVAEQYF. The CDR3 DNA follows: TGTGCCAGCAGTTTGCAAGGACTAGCGGGAGTGGCCGAGCAGTACTTC.

The J gene is TRBJ1-5, the V gene TRBV28; 7 nucleotides line up with TRBD1. In germline, CDR1 is MDHEN, CDR2 SYDVKM. Unmatched junction bases numbered 5, after V lost 7 bases and J lost 8 bases. The CDR3 sequence is 12 residues long. CDR3 in DNA: TGTGCCAGCAAACTAACAGGGGAGCCCCAGCATTTT. Translation gives CASKLTGEPQHF.

This clone was observed a few times. V and J are TRBV6-1 and TRBJ1-1; D might be TRBD1 (6 bases). The germline gives CDR1 MNHNS, CDR2 SASEGT. This CDR3 comprises 16 residues. Trimming removed 3 bases from V and 3 bases from J, with 17 bases in between. The CDR3 reads CASSDLRQVGYTEAFF. CDR3 bases: TGTGCCAGCAGTGACCTAAGACAGGTGGGATACACTGAAGCTTTCTTT.

The chain is built from TRBV10-3 and TRBJ2-3, with 10 bases that match TRBD1. The CDR3 contains 15 residues. V dropped 4 bases and J dropped 3; count of bases not matched to a gene: 4. The germline V gene has CDR1 ENHRY and CDR2 SYGVKD. The CDR3 bases are TGTGCCATCAGTGGCCCGGGACAGGGGACAGATACGCAGTATTTT. It translates to CAISGPGQGTDTQYF.

This clone was counted a single time. The V and J genes are TRBV30 and TRBJ1-2, with D tentatively TRBD1 (6 bases). Germline V gene data show CDR1 as GTSNPN and CDR2 as SVGIG (reference sequence). The ends were cut back, 7 bases at V and 8 bases at J, with 26 bases in the middle. CDR3 size: 15 residues. The CDR3 coding sequence is TGTGCCTCTGATACGAGCCAGAGGGGGTCAGGAGGCTACACCTTC. As protein: CASDTSQRGSGGYTF.

This clone was detected a few times. This chain uses TRBV30 with TRBJ2-2; a weak D match, TRBD2 (6 bases). Per the germline V gene, CDR1 is GTSNPN and CDR2 is SVGIG (reference sequence). The CDR3 has 14 amino acids. The germline V and J ends were trimmed by 3 bases and 1 base, with 9 bases remaining between them. The CDR3 spells CAWRDSGNTGELFF. CDR3 DNA: TGTGCCTGGAGAGATAGCGGGAACACCGGGGAGCTGTTTTTT.

The chain combines TRBV11-2 with TRBJ1-1; possibly TRBD1 for D (5 bases). Trimming pared 7 bases from V and 10 bases from J, leaving 13 bases between. The CDR3 length is 11 residues. Germline CDR1 and CDR2: SGHAT and FQNNGV. CDR3 nucleotide sequence: TGTGCCAGCACCAGCCAGGGCCGAGCTTTCTTT. This translates into CASTSQGRAFF.

This chain links TRBV5-1 with TRBJ1-1, with D possibly matching TRBD1 (6 bases). Germline CDR1 reads SGHRS; CDR2 reads YFSETQ. The CDR3 is 13 amino acids. The V gene lost 4 bases and the J gene lost 7 bases, with 14 bases spanning the gap. The DNA of the CDR3 is TGCGCCAGCAGCCCGTGGACAGATGGTGAAGCTTTCTTT. Translation: CASSPWTDGEAFF.

CDR3: CASSLARLSGGTDTQYF. CDR3 nucleotides: TGCGCCAGCAGCTTGGCCCGACTCTCGGGAGGCACAGATACGCAGTATTTT. The chain links TRBV5-1 to TRBJ2-3; D might be TRBD2 (6 bases). The CDR3 has 17 amino acids. The V end was cut by 0 bases, the J end by 1 base, with 15 bases between. Germline CDR1 is SGHRS and CDR2 is YFSETQ.

J is TRBJ1-5 and V is TRBV6-1; D not certain. The CDR3 has 13 residues. The V gene's germline CDR1 is MNHNS and CDR2 SASEGT. Trimming left V 6 bases short and J 9 bases short, with 15 bases between. CDR3 bases: TGTGCCAGCAGCCCGAGCGGCACGACGCCCCAGCATTTT. Its protein product is CASSPSGTTPQHF.

V usage is TRBV28 and J usage is TRBJ1-1; D is possibly TRBD1 (5 bases). Trimming stripped 6 bases from V and 3 bases from J, with 14 bases between. The CDR3 is 14 residues long. The V gene's germline CDR1 is MDHEN and CDR2 SYDVKM. The CDR3 nucleotides are TGTGCCAGCAGGGGCAGGGCGGGAGACACTGAAGCTTTCTTT. It translates to CASRGRAGDTEAFF.

This clone was picked up one time. DNA for the CDR3: TGTGCCAGCAGCTCCTCACTAGCGGGTTCCTACGAGCAGTACTTC. Amino acids: CASSSSLAGSYEQYF. This chain links TRBV7-2 with TRBJ2-7, with TRBD2 identical over 9 bases. Germline loops: CDR1 SGHTA, CDR2 FQGNSA. This CDR3 is built from 15 residues. Trimming at V came to 4 bases and at J to 1 base, leaving 5 bases not matched to a gene.

This clone was detected a few times. The gene calls are TRBV6-6 and TRBJ2-5; 7 bases match TRBD1. This CDR3 comprises 14 residues. Germline CDR1 and CDR2: MNHNY and SVGAGI (reference sequence). The V gene end was trimmed by 4 bases and the J gene end by 1 base; junction bases not matched to a gene: 3. The CDR3 is CASSSQGVQETQYF. The CDR3 nucleotides read TGTGCCAGCAGTTCCCAGGGGGTCCAAGAGACCCAGTACTTC.

This clone was observed a few times. This chain connects TRBV27 to TRBJ1-6; D not certain. This CDR3 spans 18 amino acids. V shed 6 bases and J shed 0 bases, with 18 bases lying between them. CDR1 and CDR2 from the germline V gene are MNHEY and SMNVEV (reference sequence). CDR3 DNA: TGTGCCAGCAGGCCTTACTACAAGGGAGGCTCCTATAATTCACCCCTCCACTTT. Its protein is CASRPYYKGGSYNSPLHF.

The chain links TRBV28 to TRBJ1-5; D ambiguous. Per the germline V gene, CDR1 is MDHEN and CDR2 is SYDVKM. Trimming removed 6 bases from V and 2 bases from J, with 17 bases in between. The CDR3 has 16 amino acids. The CDR3 loop reads CASSQTPNLGNQPQHF. The CDR3 bases are TGTGCCAGCAGCCAAACACCAAATCTGGGCAATCAGCCCCAGCATTTT.

The V and J genes are TRBV11-2 and TRBJ2-1; no clear D gene. V lost 1 base and J 9 bases, leaving 10 bases between the germline ends. Germline V gives CDR1 SGHAT, CDR2 FQNNGV. The CDR3 extends over 13 amino acids. The DNA for the CDR3 is TGTGCCAGCAGCTTAGCACTTTACGGTGAGCAGTTCTTC. Translated: CASSLALYGEQFF.